This T cell receptor (beta chain) is from a study of CD8 T cells in Susac syndrome. The study, taken as a whole, reports: A relatively small number of individuals underwent TCR sequencing and HLA analysis.

The authors reverse transcribed roughly 0.5 to 1 ug RNA with random hexamers. Coverage of TCR beta CDR3 amplification by immunoSEQ multiplex PCR extended to 54 Vbeta and 13 Jbeta. From the immunoSEQ multiplex PCR reads, TCRdb called clonotypes with MiXCR, one entry per CDR3 protein. This sample yields 100,000 or so distinct CDR3 sequences, of which under 95% are seen a single time; approximately 0.12% belongs to the top ten. TCR beta from blood CD8+ and CD4+ T cells was sequenced. Turning to this clonotype: Its specificity is unknown.

Trimming removed 5 bases from V and 5 bases from J, with 15 bases in between. Germline V gives CDR1 DFQATT, CDR2 SNEGSKA (reference sequence). The CDR3 length is 13 residues. The rearrangement links TRBV20-1 to TRBJ2-5; a possible D gene is TRBD2 (5 bases). The sequence derives from a human donor in good health. The sample taken for sequencing was CD8+ T cells from PBMCs. This CDR3 reads CSALRDNEETQYF. The DNA for the CDR3 is TGCAGTGCTCTTCGGGATAACGAGGAGACCCAGTACTTC.